This entry lists 12 T cell receptor beta chains sequenced from one sample in a study of blood T cell repertoires in COVID-19. Only in-frame clones appear in the TCRdb table, and some are missing; sequencing was by immunoSEQ multiplex PCR. The profile covers 250,000 or so clones, with 87% appearing a single time and approximately 2.8% taken by the ten largest. The material sequenced was PBMCs or T cells enriched from blood (not recorded which). The receptors were gathered from a woman in her 30s with acute COVID-19.

This sequence joins TRBV9 and TRBJ2-3; D is perhaps TRBD2 (5 bases). The germline V gene encodes CDR1 SGDLS and CDR2 YYNGEE. V lost 3 bases and J lost 1, with 9 bases in between. The CDR3 spans 14 residues. The CDR3 DNA follows: TGTGCCAGCAGCGAGGCCGGGGGCACAGATACGCAGTATTTT. It specifies CASSEAGGTDTQYF. The full variable domain, its missing parts supplied by reference TRBV9 and TRBJ2-3, is DSGVTQTPKHLITATGQRVTLRCSPRSGDLSVYWYQQSLDQGLQFLIQYYNGEERAKGNILERFSAQQFPDLHSELNLSSLELGDSALYFCASSEAGGTDTQYFGPGTRLTVL.

J is TRBJ2-2 and V is TRBV11-2, with 8 bases lining up with TRBD2. The CDR3 has 16 residues. The junction had 6 bases not matched to a gene; V was cut back by 3 bases and J by 3 bases. Germline loops: CDR1 SGHAT, CDR2 FQNNGV. CDR3 sequence reads: CASSFPGLGHTGELFF. DNA for the CDR3: TGTGCCAGCAGCTTTCCGGGACTAGGACACACCGGGGAGCTGTTTTTT.

The chain combines TRBV11-2 with TRBJ2-5; TRBD1 aligns across 9 bases. Germline values: CDR1 SGHAT, CDR2 FQNNGV. This CDR3 spans 16 amino acids. V was clipped by 5 bases and J by 5 bases; unmatched bases: 12. DNA of the CDR3: TGTGCCAGCAGCCAAACACCACAGGGGGCAGGGGAGACCCAGTACTTC. It is translated as CASSQTPQGAGETQYF.

V usage is TRBV11-2 and J usage is TRBJ2-2; D is undetermined. Trimming left V 3 bases short and J 6 bases short, with 11 bases between. This CDR3 is built from 14 residues. The germline V gene encodes CDR1 SGHAT and CDR2 FQNNGV. The CDR3: CASSFSTPAGELFF. DNA of the CDR3: TGTGCCAGCAGCTTCTCTACCCCGGCCGGGGAGCTGTTTTTT. Full variable domain (rest looked up from reference TRBV11-2 and TRBJ2-2): EAGVAQSPRYKIIEKRQSVAFWCNPISGHATLYWYQQILGQGPKLLIQFQNNGVVDDSQLPKDRFSAERLKGVDSTLKIQPAKLEDSAVYLCASSFSTPAGELFFGEGSRLTVL.

This chain links TRBV3-1 (or the pseudogene TRBV3-2) with TRBJ1-1, with D tentatively TRBD1 (6 bases). This CDR3 is 16 amino acids long. Looked up from germline, CDR1 is LGHDT and CDR2 is YNNKEL (reference sequence). Trimming took off 4 bases at V and 3 bases at J, with 18 bases between the two ends. CDR3 DNA sequence: TGTGCCAGCAGCCCGCGATTCAGGGGCTTGTACACTGAAGCTTTCTTT. Its protein is CASSPRFRGLYTEAFF.

The chain carries TRBV10-3 and TRBJ1-1, with D maybe TRBD1 (5 bases). Trimming removed 7 bases from V and 4 bases from J, with 7 bases in between. The CDR3 runs 11 residues. The germline gives CDR1 ENHRY, CDR2 SYGVKD. CDR3 protein: CAIKTVTEAFF. The CDR3 region has the DNA TGTGCCATCAAGACAGTCACTGAAGCTTTCTTT.

This chain connects TRBV7-2 to TRBJ2-7, with 7 bases lining up with TRBD2. V shed 5 bases, J shed 2 bases, and the junction held 9 bases outside the gene matches. The CDR3 spans 15 residues. Per germline, CDR1 SGHTA and CDR2 FQGNSA. The CDR3 protein is CASSAKTSTPYEQYF. The CDR3 region has the DNA TGTGCCAGCAGCGCCAAGACTAGCACACCCTACGAGCAGTACTTC.

The rearrangement uses TRBV5-1 and TRBJ2-7; TRBD1 matches 7 bases. This CDR3 contains 14 residues. Germline V CDR1 and CDR2: SGHRS, YFSETQ. V lost 6 bases and J lost 7; bases outside the gene matches: 13. CDR3 DNA sequence: TGCGCCAGCAAAATCCCACCGCAGGGGGTGGAGCAGTACTTC. It yields the protein CASKIPPQGVEQYF.

The chain employs TRBV19 and TRBJ2-2; no clear D. This CDR3 is built from 13 residues. Per germline, CDR1 LNHDA and CDR2 SQIVND (reference sequence). The ends were cut back, 3 bases at V and 3 bases at J, with 5 bases in the middle. The DNA for the CDR3 is TGTGCCAGTAGTATCGACTACACCGGGGAGCTGTTTTTT. It is translated as CASSIDYTGELFF.

The rearrangement joins TRBV7-2 to TRBJ2-7; TRBD2 agrees at 10 bases. CDR3 length equals 15 residues. V gave up 5 bases and J gave up 4 bases; unmatched junction bases: 8. Germline CDR1 and CDR2: SGHTA and FQGNSA. The CDR3 loop is CASSISGGTSYEQYF. CDR3 bases: TGTGCCAGCAGCATTAGCGGGGGGACATCATACGAGCAGTACTTC.

Here the CDR3 reads CASTTSGYTGELFF. The CDR3, as DNA: TGCGCCAGCACCACCAGCGGATACACCGGGGAGCTGTTTTTT. The J gene is TRBJ2-2, the V gene TRBV5-1; D perhaps matches TRBD2 (5 bases). V was pared by 6 bases and J by 3 bases, with 12 bases between. This CDR3 is 14 amino acids long. Germline-derived CDR1 and CDR2 are SGHRS and YFSETQ.

Concerning this clone itself: Other nucleotide sequences from this sample produce the same CDR3. The CDR3 coding sequence is TGTGCCAGTAGTATCCAGGGCGCGAACACCGGGGAGCTGTTTTTT. Encoded protein: CASSIQGANTGELFF. The chain is built from TRBV19 and TRBJ2-2, with TRBD1 as a possible D gene (5 bases). There are 15 residues in the CDR3. CDR1 and CDR2 from the germline V gene are LNHDA and SQIVND (reference sequence). Trimming shortened V by 3 bases and J by 0 bases, and 8 bases separated the two germline ends.